This TCR beta chain appears in the sequencing data of a study of identical twins. General observations from the study: Weaker excess sharing between twins was seen in beta out-of-frame sequences. With monozygotic twins, out-of-frame TCR alpha sharing exceeded what models estimated.

Only healthy Caucasians were enrolled as donors. With template switching, a universal primer site was added, and the cDNA carried unique molecular identifiers. TCRdb ran MiXCR on the 5' RACE reads and lists one entry per CDR3 protein. The sample has hundreds of thousands of distinct CDR3 sequences; about 9.4% are singletons. Details on this clonotype: Its specificity is unknown.

The germline V and J ends were trimmed by 2 bases and 7 bases, with 11 bases remaining between them. This CDR3 is built from 13 residues. Germline V lookup: CDR1 LGHNA, CDR2 YSLEER. These sequences were also reported in another study, on yellow fever vaccine responses in identical twins.

The J gene is TRBJ1-1, the V gene TRBV4-3; no clear D gene. Sequencing was done on a sample of PBMCs. This TCR was recovered from a woman between 18 and 29 years old in good health. The CDR3 region is CASSQQRAREAFF. The CDR3 DNA sequence: TGCGCCAGCAGCCAACAAAGGGCCCGTGAAGCTTTCTTT.